This T cell receptor (beta chain) was identified during a study of OX40 agonist ivuxolimab in advanced cancers. Using immunoSEQ multiplex PCR, the repertoire was profiled, and TCRdb retains in-frame clones only, with some absent. The profile shows about 82,000 clones, approximately 86% of them singletons. This CDR3 has 13 residues. Germline V gene sequence: CDR1 SGHTS, CDR2 YDEGEE. V was cut by 4 bases and J by 10 bases, with 15 bases left in between. This clonotype originated in an adult with an advanced solid tumor such as melanoma, head and neck, liver or kidney cancer. The V and J genes are TRBV5-8 and TRBJ1-5; D remains ambiguous. This specimen consisted of CD4+ or CD8+ T cells sorted from blood, obtained in a trial of the OX40 agonist ivuxolimab. The CDR3 here is CASSRFGEEPQHF. The CDR3 DNA reads TGTGCCAGCAGCCGATTTGGAGAAGAACCCCAGCATTTT.